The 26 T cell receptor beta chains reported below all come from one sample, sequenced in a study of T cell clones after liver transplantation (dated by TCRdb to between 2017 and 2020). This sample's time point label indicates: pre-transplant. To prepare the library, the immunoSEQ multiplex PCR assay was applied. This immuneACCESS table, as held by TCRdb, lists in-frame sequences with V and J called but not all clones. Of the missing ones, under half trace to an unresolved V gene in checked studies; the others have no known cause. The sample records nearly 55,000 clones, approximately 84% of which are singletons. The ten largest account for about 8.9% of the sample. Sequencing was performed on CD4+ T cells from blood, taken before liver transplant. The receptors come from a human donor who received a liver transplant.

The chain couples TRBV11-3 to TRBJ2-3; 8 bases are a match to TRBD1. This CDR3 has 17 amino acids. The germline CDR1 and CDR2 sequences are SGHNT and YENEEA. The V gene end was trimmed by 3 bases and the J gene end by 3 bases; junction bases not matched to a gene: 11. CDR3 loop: CASSFRAGGAETDTQYF. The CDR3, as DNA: TGTGCCAGCAGCTTTAGGGCAGGGGGCGCGGAGACAGATACGCAGTATTTT.

The CDR3 DNA sequence: TGTGCCAGCAGTTTCCCTAGCGGGAATTTAGGGAAGCAGTTCTTC. Residues: CASSFPSGNLGKQFF. The V call is TRBV6-5, the J call TRBJ2-1, with 9 bases aligning to TRBD2. The V and J ends lost 4 bases and 11 bases, in that order; junction bases with no gene match: 12. The CDR3 consists of 15 residues. Germline loops: CDR1 MNHEY, CDR2 SVGAGI.

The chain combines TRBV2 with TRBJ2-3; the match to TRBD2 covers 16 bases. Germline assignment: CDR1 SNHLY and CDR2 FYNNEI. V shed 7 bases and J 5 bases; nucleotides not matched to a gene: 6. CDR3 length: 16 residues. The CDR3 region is CASTGTSGRAGDTQYF. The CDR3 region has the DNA TGTGCCAGCACCGGGACTAGCGGGAGGGCCGGAGATACGCAGTATTTT.

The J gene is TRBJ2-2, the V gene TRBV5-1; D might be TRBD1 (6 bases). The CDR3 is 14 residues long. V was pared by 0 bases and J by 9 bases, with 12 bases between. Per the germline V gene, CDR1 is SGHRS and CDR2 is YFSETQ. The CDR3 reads CASSLVAGVRELFF. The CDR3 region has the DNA TGCGCCAGCAGCTTGGTAGCAGGGGTCCGGGAGCTGTTTTTT.

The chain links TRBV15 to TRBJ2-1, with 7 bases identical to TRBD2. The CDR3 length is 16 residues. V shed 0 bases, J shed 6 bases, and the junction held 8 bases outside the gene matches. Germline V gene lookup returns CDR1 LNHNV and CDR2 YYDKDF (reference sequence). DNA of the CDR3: TGTGCCACCAGCAGAGATGGGCGGGGGTTTGGCAATGAGCAGTTCTTC. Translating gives CATSRDGRGFGNEQFF. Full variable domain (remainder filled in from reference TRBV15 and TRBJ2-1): DAMVIQNPRYQVTQFGKPVTLSCSQTLNHNVMYWYQQKSSQAPKLLFHYYDKDFNNEADTPDNFQSRRPNTSFCFLDIRSPGLGDTAMYLCATSRDGRGFGNEQFFGPGTRLTVL.

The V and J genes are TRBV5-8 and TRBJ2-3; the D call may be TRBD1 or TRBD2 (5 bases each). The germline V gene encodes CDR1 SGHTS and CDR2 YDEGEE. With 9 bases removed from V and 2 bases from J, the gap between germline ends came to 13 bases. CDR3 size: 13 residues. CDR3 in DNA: TGTGCCACCGGGACGGCCTTCACAGATACGCAGTATTTT. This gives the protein CATGTAFTDTQYF.

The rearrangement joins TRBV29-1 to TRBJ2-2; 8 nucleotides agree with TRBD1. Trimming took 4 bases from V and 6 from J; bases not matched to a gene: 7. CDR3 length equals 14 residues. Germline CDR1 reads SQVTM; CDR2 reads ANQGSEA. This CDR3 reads CSVVVQGASGELFF. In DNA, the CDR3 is TGCAGCGTTGTTGTGCAGGGGGCGTCCGGGGAGCTGTTTTTT.

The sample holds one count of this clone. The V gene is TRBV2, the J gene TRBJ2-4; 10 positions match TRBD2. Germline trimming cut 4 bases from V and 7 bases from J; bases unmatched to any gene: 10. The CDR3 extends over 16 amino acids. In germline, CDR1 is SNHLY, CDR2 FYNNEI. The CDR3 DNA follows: TGTGCCAGCAGTGGCATAGCTAGCGGGAGTGGGAACATTCAGTACTTC. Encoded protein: CASSGIASGSGNIQYF. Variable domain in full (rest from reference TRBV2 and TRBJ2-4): EPEVTQTPSHQVTQMGQEVILRCVPISNHLYFYWYRQILGQKVEFLVSFYNNEISEKSEIFDDQFSVERPDGSNFTLKIRSTKLEDSAMYFCASSGIASGSGNIQYFGAGTRLSVL.

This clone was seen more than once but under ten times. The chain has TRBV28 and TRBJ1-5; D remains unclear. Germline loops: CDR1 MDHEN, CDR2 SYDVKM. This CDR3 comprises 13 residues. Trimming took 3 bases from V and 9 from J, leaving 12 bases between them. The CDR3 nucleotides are TGTGCCAGCAGTTTTGGGAGGACTTGGCCCCAGCATTTT. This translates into CASSFGRTWPQHF.

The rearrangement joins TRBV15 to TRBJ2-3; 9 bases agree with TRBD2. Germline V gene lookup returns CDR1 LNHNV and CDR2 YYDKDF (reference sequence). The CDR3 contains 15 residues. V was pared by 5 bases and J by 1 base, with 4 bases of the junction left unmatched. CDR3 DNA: TGTGCCACCAGCCCTTCTAGCGGGGGCACAGATACGCAGTATTTT. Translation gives CATSPSSGGTDTQYF.

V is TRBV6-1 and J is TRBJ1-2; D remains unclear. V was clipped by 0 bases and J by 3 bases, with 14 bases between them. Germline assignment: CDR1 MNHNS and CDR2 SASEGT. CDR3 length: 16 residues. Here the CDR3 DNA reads TGTGCCAGCAGTGAAGCTGCCCTTATAGAACACTATGGCTACACCTTC. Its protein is CASSEAALIEHYGYTF.

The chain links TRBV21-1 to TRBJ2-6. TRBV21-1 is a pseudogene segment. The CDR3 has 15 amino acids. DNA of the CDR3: TGTGCCAGCATTTGGGACGATCCTGGGGCCAACGTCCTGACTTTC. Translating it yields CASIWDDPGANVLTF.

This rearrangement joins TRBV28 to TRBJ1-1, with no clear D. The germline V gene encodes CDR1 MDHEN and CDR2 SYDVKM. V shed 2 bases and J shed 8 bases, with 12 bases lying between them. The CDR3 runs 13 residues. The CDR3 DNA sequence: TGTGCCAGCAGTTTACCCCGGGAATTAGAAGCTTTCTTT. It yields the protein CASSLPRELEAFF.

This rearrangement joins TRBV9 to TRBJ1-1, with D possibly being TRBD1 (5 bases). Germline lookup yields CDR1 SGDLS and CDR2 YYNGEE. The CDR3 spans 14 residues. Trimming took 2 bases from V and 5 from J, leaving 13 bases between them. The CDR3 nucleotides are TGTGCCAGCAGCGTGAGTCAGGGTTGGACTGAAGCTTTCTTT. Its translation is CASSVSQGWTEAFF.

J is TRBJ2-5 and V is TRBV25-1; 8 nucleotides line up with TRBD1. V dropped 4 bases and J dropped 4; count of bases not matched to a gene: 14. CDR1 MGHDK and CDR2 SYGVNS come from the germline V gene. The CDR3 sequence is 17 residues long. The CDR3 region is CASSAPGQGAPRETQYF. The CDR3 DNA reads TGTGCCAGCAGTGCCCCCGGGCAGGGGGCCCCCAGAGAGACCCAGTACTTC. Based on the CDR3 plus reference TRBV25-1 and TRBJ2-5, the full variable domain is EADIYQTPRYLVIGTGKKITLECSQTMGHDKMYWYQQDPGMELHLIHYSYGVNSTEKGDLSSESTVSRIRTEHFPLTLESARPSHTSQYLCASSAPGQGAPRETQYFGPGTRLLVL.

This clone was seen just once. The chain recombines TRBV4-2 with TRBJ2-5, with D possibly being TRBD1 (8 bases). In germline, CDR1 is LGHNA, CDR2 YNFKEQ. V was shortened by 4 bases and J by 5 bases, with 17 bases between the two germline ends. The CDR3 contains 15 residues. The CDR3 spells CASSRITGGGETQYF. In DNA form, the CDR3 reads TGTGCCAGCAGCCGTATAACAGGGGGGGGCGAGACCCAGTACTTC.

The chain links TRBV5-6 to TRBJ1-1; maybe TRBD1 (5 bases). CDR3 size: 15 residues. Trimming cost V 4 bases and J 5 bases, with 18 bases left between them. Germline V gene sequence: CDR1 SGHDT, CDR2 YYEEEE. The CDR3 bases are TGTGCCAGCAGCCAACCCGCGGGGCGGGGGACTGAAGCTTTCTTT. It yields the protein CASSQPAGRGTEAFF.

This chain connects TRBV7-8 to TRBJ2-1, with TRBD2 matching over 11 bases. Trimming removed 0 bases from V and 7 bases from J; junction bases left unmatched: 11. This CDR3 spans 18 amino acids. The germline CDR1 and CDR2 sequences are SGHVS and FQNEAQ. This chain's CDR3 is CASSLALVAGGPGNEQFF. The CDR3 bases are TGTGCCAGCAGCTTAGCGTTAGTAGCGGGAGGGCCGGGGAATGAGCAGTTCTTC. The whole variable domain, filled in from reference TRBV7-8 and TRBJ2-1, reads GAGVSQSPRYKVAKRGQDVALRCDPISGHVSLFWYQQALGQGPEFLTYFQNEAQLDKSGLPSDRFFAERPEGSVSTLKIQRTQQEDSAVYLCASSLALVAGGPGNEQFFGPGTRLTVL.

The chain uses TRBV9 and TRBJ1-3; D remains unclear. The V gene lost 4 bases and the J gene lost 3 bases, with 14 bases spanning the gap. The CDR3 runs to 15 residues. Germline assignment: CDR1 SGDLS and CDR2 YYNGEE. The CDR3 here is CASSYSRAGGNTIYF. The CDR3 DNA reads TGTGCCAGCAGCTACAGTAGGGCGGGTGGAAACACCATATATTTT.

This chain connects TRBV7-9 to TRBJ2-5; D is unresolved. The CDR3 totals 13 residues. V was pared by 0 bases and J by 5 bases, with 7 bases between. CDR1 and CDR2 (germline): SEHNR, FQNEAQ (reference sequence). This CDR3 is CASSLAPAETQYF. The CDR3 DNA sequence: TGTGCCAGCAGCTTAGCGCCGGCGGAGACCCAGTACTTC.

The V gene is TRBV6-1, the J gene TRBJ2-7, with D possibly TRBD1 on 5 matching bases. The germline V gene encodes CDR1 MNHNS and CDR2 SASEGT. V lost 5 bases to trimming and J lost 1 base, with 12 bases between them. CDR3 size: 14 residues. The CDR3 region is CASSKNRNSYEQYF. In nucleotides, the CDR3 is TGTGCCAGCAGTAAGAACAGGAATTCCTACGAGCAGTACTTC.

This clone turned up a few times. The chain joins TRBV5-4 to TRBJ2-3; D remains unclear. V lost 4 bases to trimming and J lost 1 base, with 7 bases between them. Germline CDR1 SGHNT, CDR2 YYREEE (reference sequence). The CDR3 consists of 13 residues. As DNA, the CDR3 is TGTGCCAGCAGCGGTGGGGGCACAGATACGCAGTATTTT. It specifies CASSGGGTDTQYF.

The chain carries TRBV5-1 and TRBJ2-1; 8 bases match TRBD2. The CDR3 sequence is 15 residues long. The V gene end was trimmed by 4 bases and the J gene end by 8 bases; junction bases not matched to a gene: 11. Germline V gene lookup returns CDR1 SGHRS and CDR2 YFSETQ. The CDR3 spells CASSGAGGRRHEQFF. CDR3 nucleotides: TGCGCCAGCAGCGGGGCCGGCGGGAGGAGACATGAGCAGTTCTTC.

CDR3: CASSAQQGVSGNTIYF. In nucleotides, the CDR3 is TGTGCCAGTAGTGCCCAACAGGGGGTCTCTGGAAACACCATATATTTT. The genes are TRBV19 and TRBJ1-3, with 8 bases identical to TRBD1. Germline V CDR1 and CDR2: LNHDA, SQIVND (reference sequence). Trimming took 5 bases from V and 0 from J; bases not matched to a gene: 6. The CDR3 has 16 amino acids.

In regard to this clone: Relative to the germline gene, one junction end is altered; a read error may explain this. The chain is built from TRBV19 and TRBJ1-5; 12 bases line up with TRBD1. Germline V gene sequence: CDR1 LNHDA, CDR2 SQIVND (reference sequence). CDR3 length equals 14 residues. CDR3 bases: TGTGCCAGTAGTATCCAGGGACAGGGGGCGTCTTTCGCCTTT. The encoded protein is CASSIQGQGASFAF.

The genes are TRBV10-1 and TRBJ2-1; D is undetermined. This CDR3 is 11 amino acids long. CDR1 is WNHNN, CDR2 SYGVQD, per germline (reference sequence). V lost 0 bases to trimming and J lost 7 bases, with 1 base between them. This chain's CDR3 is CASSESNEQFF. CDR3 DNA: TGCGCCAGCAGTGAGTCAAATGAGCAGTTCTTC.